These T cell receptor beta chains were read from a single sample in a study of beta chain features in type 1 diabetes. Clones were sequenced by immunoSEQ multiplex PCR, and TCRdb holds only the in-frame ones, with some missing. This table holds roughly 350,000 clones, about 10% found once. Material: central memory CD4+ T cells from blood. The receptors were gathered from a man aged 25 to 40 with type 1 diabetes. The CDR3 runs from the conserved cysteine through the conserved F or W. The D gene is left open where the match is weak. The size field is filled for only some rows; it gives once, few, many or a size class.

-	TRBV14	TRBJ2-2	-	CASTRSLNTGELFF	TGTGCCAGCACGAGGAGTCTTAACACCGGTGAGCTGTTTTTT
-	TRBV27	TRBJ2-7	-	CASSGTTYSYGQYF	TGTGCCAGCAGTGGGACAACTTACTCCTACGGGCAGTACTTC
-	TRBV30	TRBJ2-2	-	CAWRMGAWTGELFF	TGTGCCTGGAGAATGGGAGCGTGGACCGGGGAGCTGTTTTTT
-	TRBV7-9	TRBJ2-7	few	CASSQDWTAPTYEQYF	TGCGCCAGCAGCCAAGATTGGACAGCTCCAACCTACGAGCAGTACTTC
TRBD1	TRBV30	TRBJ1-2	-	CAWSLDRGYGYTF	TGTGCCTGGAGTTTAGACAGGGGGTATGGCTACACCTTC
-	TRBV19	TRBJ1-5	few	CASSIAGTPYSNQPQHF	TGTGCCAGTAGTATAGCCGGGACACCTTATAGCAATCAGCCCCAGCATTTT
TRBD1	TRBV11-3	TRBJ2-3	many	CASSPRTGGPDTQYF	TGTGCCAGCAGCCCCCGGACAGGGGGCCCAGATACGCAGTATTTT
TRBD1	TRBV25-1	TRBJ2-2	-	CASRPSGTGTGELFF	TGTGCCAGCAGACCCTCCGGGACAGGCACCGGGGAGCTGTTTTTT
-	TRBV7-9	TRBJ1-1	-	CASSLDRPTEAFF	TGTGCCAGCAGCCTCGACAGGCCCACTGAAGCTTTCTTT
-	TRBV27	TRBJ2-3	few	CASSFRASTDTQYF	TGTGCCAGCAGTTTCAGGGCGAGCACAGATACGCAGTATTTT
-	TRBV5-1	TRBJ2-3	-	CASSVGLASTDTQYF	TGCGCCAGCAGCGTGGGACTTGCTAGCACAGATACGCAGTATTTT
-	TRBV18	TRBJ1-1	many	CASSPGSNTEAFF	TGTGCCAGCTCACCCGGATCCAACACTGAAGCTTTCTTT
TRBD1	TRBV10-3	TRBJ2-3	few	CASSTGGESTDTQYF	TGTGCCAGCTCGACAGGGGGCGAAAGCACAGATACGCAGTATTTT
-	TRBV9	TRBJ2-1	few	CASSVSENNEQFF	TGTGCCAGCAGCGTATCAGAAAACAATGAGCAGTTCTTC
-	TRBV7-2	TRBJ1-3	-	CASSLRSGPFDTIYF	TGTGCCAGCAGCTTACGCTCAGGGCCATTCGACACCATATATTTT